This is a list of T cell receptor beta chains from one sample in a study of T cell responses to AZD1222 COVID-19 vaccine. TCRdb keeps only in-frame clones here, not all; method: immunoSEQ multiplex PCR. The sample shows more than 95,000 clones, just over 90% of them seen only once. Sequenced material: peripheral blood, taken on day 0 of AZD1222 vaccination. These receptors originate from an adult in good health. Both conserved end residues are part of each CDR3. D genes are given only for firm matches. Size is omitted from some rows. Given values are once, few, many or a class for expanded clones.

d_call,v_call,clone_size,j_call,cdr3_nt,cdr3_aa
-,TRBV6-6,-,TRBJ2-1,TGTGCCAGCACCCACCAGGGGTCCTACAATGAGCAGTTCTTC,CASTHQGSYNEQFF
-,TRBV2,large,TRBJ1-5,TGTGCCAGCAGTGAGCAGCCAGGGCCTCAGCCCCAGCATTTT,CASSEQPGPQPQHF
-,TRBV11-2,-,TRBJ2-1,TGTGCCAGCAGCTTAGGCTACAATGAGCAGTTCTTC,CASSLGYNEQFF
TRBD1,TRBV5-4,-,TRBJ2-7,TGTGCCAGCAGCAGAGGCGCCGGGACAGGGAACTACGAGCAGTACTTC,CASSRGAGTGNYEQYF
-,TRBV9,once,TRBJ2-1,TGTGCCAGCAGCGTAGGATATGACAATGAGCAGTTCTTC,CASSVGYDNEQFF
-,TRBV7-2,once,TRBJ2-3,TGTGCCAGCAGCTTTCTAGATACGCAGTATTTT,CASSFLDTQYF
-,TRBV30,once,TRBJ2-7,TGTGCCTGGAGTGCGCGACAGGGAGGCGAGCAGTACTTC,CAWSARQGGEQYF
-,TRBV6-1,many,TRBJ2-7,TGTGCCAGCAGTGAGGAAGGGGGGAAGCAACAGTACTTC,CASSEEGGKQQYF
TRBD1,TRBV2,-,TRBJ1-2,TGTGCCAGCAGTTTCGACAGGGGTGGCTACACCTTC,CASSFDRGGYTF
-,TRBV7-9,-,TRBJ2-1,TGTGCCGGGGACGGGGGGCTCAATGAGCAGTTCTTC,CAGDGGLNEQFF
-,TRBV24-1,-,TRBJ2-6,TGTGCCACCAGTGATAACAGGGAAGGCAACGTCCTGACTTTC,CATSDNREGNVLTF
-,TRBV15,once,TRBJ1-4,TGTGCCACCAGGCCGACAGGAGGTGGTGAAAAACTGTTTTTT,CATRPTGGGEKLFF
TRBD1,TRBV3-1/TRBV3-2,-,TRBJ2-4,TGTGCCAGCAGCCAAATGGGACAGGGGTCCGCCAAAAACATTCAGTACTTC,CASSQMGQGSAKNIQYF
-,TRBV24-1,-,TRBJ1-5,TGTGCCACCAGTGGCCCTTCTACAGCACAGCCCCAGCATTTT,CATSGPSTAQPQHF
-,TRBV27,-,TRBJ2-4,TGTGCCAGCAGCCAAACAGCCAAAAACATTCAGTACTTC,CASSQTAKNIQYF
TRBD1,TRBV6-5,-,TRBJ1-4,TGTGCCAGCAGGGGGACAGCGGGTGAAAAACTGTTTTTT,CASRGTAGEKLFF
TRBD2,TRBV5-1,-,TRBJ2-3,TGCGCCAGCAGCTTGGCGGCTAGCGGGAGGAGCACAGATACGCAGTATTTT,CASSLAASGRSTDTQYF
-,TRBV14,-,TRBJ2-7,TGTGCCAGCAGCCTCCACAGCCAGCAGTACTTC,CASSLHSQQYF
TRBD1,TRBV27,-,TRBJ2-6,TGTGCCAGCAGCCTATATGGACAGGGAATCTCTGGGGCCAACGTCCTGACTTTC,CASSLYGQGISGANVLTF